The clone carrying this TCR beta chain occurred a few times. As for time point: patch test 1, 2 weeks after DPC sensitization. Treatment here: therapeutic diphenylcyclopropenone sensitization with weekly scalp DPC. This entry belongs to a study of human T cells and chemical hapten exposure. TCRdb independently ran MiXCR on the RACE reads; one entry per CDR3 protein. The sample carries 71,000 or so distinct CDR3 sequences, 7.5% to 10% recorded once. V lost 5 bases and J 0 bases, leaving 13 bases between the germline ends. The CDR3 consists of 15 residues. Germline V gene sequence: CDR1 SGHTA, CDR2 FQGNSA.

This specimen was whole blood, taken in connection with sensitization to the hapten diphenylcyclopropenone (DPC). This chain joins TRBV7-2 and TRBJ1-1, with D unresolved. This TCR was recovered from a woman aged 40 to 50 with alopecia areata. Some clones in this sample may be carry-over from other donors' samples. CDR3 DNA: TGTGCCAGCAGCCCCTGGCTGGGGATGAACACTGAAGCTTTCTTT. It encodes CASSPWLGMNTEAFF.